The clone carrying this TCR beta chain was counted many times. The CDR3 loop spans 16 amino acids. Trimming removed 5 bases from V and 6 bases from J, with 21 bases in between. Germline CDR1 SGHVS, CDR2 FQNEAQ. This sample stems from a study of patients and donors after allogeneic stem cell transplantation. TCRdb fed the RT-PCR reads into MiXCR, producing one record per CDR3 protein. The sample has around 30,000 distinct CDR3 sequences, roughly 8% seen once. The specimen was blood, either unsorted or a sorted T cell fraction (not recorded which). This chain links TRBV7-8 with TRBJ2-3; TRBD2 might be the D (6 bases). This TCR was recovered from a human donor who was either an allogeneic HSCT recipient or a stem cell or donor lymphocyte infusion donor (not recorded which). It is not recorded whose cells these are; they may come from a transplant donor. CDR3 residues: CASSRDSALIGDTQYF. The CDR3 DNA sequence: TGTGCCAGCAGCAGGGACTCGGCCTTGATCGGGGATACGCAGTATTTT. Filled out from reference TRBV7-8 and TRBJ2-3, the complete variable domain reads GAGVSQSPRYKVAKRGQDVALRCDPISGHVSLFWYQQALGQGPEFLTYFQNEAQLDKSGLPSDRFFAERPEGSVSTLKIQRTQQEDSAVYLCASSRDSALIGDTQYFGPGTRLTVL.